The 26 T cell receptor beta chains in this list originate from one sample, sequenced in a study of blood T cell repertoires in COVID-19. Profiled with immunoSEQ multiplex PCR; TCRdb holds only in-frame clones, not every one. This table holds around 210,000 clones, about 82% found once. Sequencing input: peripheral blood. These receptor sequences come from a man in his sixties with COVID-19, enrolled during active disease.

Only a few counts were recorded for this clone. The chain employs TRBV27 and TRBJ1-1, with D unresolved. V was trimmed by 6 bases and J by 0 bases, leaving 8 bases between them. The germline CDR1 and CDR2 sequences are MNHEY and SMNVEV (reference sequence). The CDR3 runs to 13 residues. The DNA of the CDR3 is TGTGCCAGCAGCCTCCGGTTGAACACTGAAGCTTTCTTT. Protein sequence: CASSLRLNTEAFF.

The chain couples TRBV28 to TRBJ2-1; 10 bases align to TRBD2. Unmatched junction bases numbered 7, after V lost 7 bases and J lost 7 bases. This CDR3 contains 14 residues. CDR1 and CDR2 from the germline V gene are MDHEN and SYDVKM. CDR3 sequence: CASKLAGRINEQFF. In DNA form, the CDR3 reads TGTGCCAGCAAACTAGCGGGAAGGATAAATGAGCAGTTCTTC.

This rearrangement joins TRBV18 to TRBJ2-7; D perhaps matches TRBD1 (6 bases). In germline, CDR1 is KGHSH, CDR2 LQKENI. The length of the CDR3 is 13 residues. Trimming removed 2 bases from V and 6 bases from J, with 11 bases in between. CDR3 region: CASSPTTGSEQYF. CDR3 DNA: TGTGCCAGCTCACCAACAACAGGGAGCGAGCAGTACTTC.

Here the CDR3 DNA reads TGCGCCAGCAGCTTGGTCGGGGGGGAGGGTTCACCCCTCCACTTT. It encodes CASSLVGGEGSPLHF. The genes are TRBV5-1 and TRBJ1-6; a weak D match, TRBD1 (5 bases). Trimming pared 0 bases from V and 9 bases from J, leaving 13 bases between. The CDR3 is 15 residues long. Germline V gene data show CDR1 as SGHRS and CDR2 as YFSETQ.

On this clone itself: The sample carries other DNA sequences with the same CDR3. V is TRBV5-1 and J is TRBJ1-5; no clear D. Trimming stripped 0 bases from V and 0 bases from J, with 4 bases between. The CDR3 extends over 14 amino acids. Germline lookup yields CDR1 SGHRS and CDR2 YFSETQ. Written as DNA, the CDR3 is TGCGCCAGCAGCTTGGACAGTAGCAATCAGCCCCAGCATTTT. Translating gives CASSLDSSNQPQHF.

This rearrangement joins TRBV27 to TRBJ2-7; maybe TRBD2 (5 bases). CDR1 and CDR2 from the germline V gene are MNHEY and SMNVEV (reference sequence). The ends were cut back, 2 bases at V and 4 bases at J, with 12 bases in the middle. The length of the CDR3 is 14 residues. For the CDR3, the DNA is TGTGCCAGCAGTTTACGAGGGAGCTGGTACGAGCAGTACTTC. Its translation: CASSLRGSWYEQYF.

The rearrangement links TRBV5-1 to TRBJ1-3; D uncertain. V was shortened by 3 bases and J by 8 bases, with 15 bases between the two germline ends. Per germline, CDR1 SGHRS and CDR2 YFSETQ. This CDR3 is built from 14 residues. Here the CDR3 DNA reads TGCGCCAGCAGCTACAGTACACCCCTGGACACCATATATTTT. Encoded protein: CASSYSTPLDTIYF.

V usage is TRBV3-1 (or the pseudogene TRBV3-2) and J usage is TRBJ2-6; TRBD2 might be the D (5 bases). The CDR3 has 19 amino acids. The ends were cut back, 0 bases at V and 1 base at J, with 16 bases in the middle. CDR1 is LGHDT and CDR2 is YNNKEL in the germline V gene (reference sequence). Here the CDR3 reads CASSQDGGSLYSGANVLTF. The CDR3 DNA sequence: TGTGCCAGCAGCCAAGATGGAGGCAGCCTCTATTCTGGGGCCAACGTCCTGACTTTC.

The chain has TRBV25-1 and TRBJ2-3; TRBD1 matches 9 bases. The J segment lost 0 bases and the V segment lost 2 bases, leaving 0 bases of the junction unmatched. CDR3 size: 15 residues. Germline CDR1 reads MGHDK; CDR2 reads SYGVNS. The CDR3 DNA follows: TGTGCCAGCAGTGAAGGGACAGGGAGCACAGATACGCAGTATTTT. Its translation: CASSEGTGSTDTQYF.

This clone was seen once. The chain couples TRBV6-2 or TRBV6-3 to TRBJ1-6; 8 nucleotides line up with TRBD1. The length of the CDR3 is 14 residues. CDR1 and CDR2 from the germline V gene are MNHEY and SVGEGT. Unmatched junction bases numbered 5, after V lost 6 bases and J lost 7 bases. CDR3 in amino acids: CASSSGGWNSPLHF. The CDR3, as DNA: TGTGCCAGCAGCTCAGGGGGCTGGAATTCACCCCTCCACTTT.

This clone is a singleton in its sample. The CDR3 here is CASSTGQGGTSYNEQFF. DNA for the CDR3: TGTGCCAGCAGCACAGGACAGGGGGGGACCTCCTACAATGAGCAGTTCTTC. The genes are TRBV11-2 and TRBJ2-1; TRBD1 matches 10 bases. The CDR3 spans 17 residues. The ends lost 5 bases at V and 0 bases at J; junction bases unmatched: 7. Germline V gene sequence: CDR1 SGHAT, CDR2 FQNNGV.

This clone was observed once. This chain links TRBV6-6 with TRBJ1-4; D is undetermined. This CDR3 has 16 residues. The germline gives CDR1 MNHNY, CDR2 SVGAGI (reference sequence). V lost 5 bases and J lost 4, with 17 bases in between. CDR3 amino acids: CASSHGFGGSNEKLFF. The CDR3 coding sequence is TGTGCCAGCAGTCACGGTTTTGGAGGGAGTAATGAAAAACTGTTTTTT.

The sample holds a few counts of this clone. The rearrangement uses TRBV25-1 and TRBJ1-1; tentatively, D is TRBD1 (6 bases). The CDR3 has 13 amino acids. Germline lookup yields CDR1 MGHDK and CDR2 SYGVNS. V was trimmed by 4 bases and J by 9 bases, leaving 15 bases between them. CDR3: CASSGTGKGKAFF. The CDR3 DNA is TGTGCCAGCAGTGGTACAGGGAAGGGAAAAGCTTTCTTT.

V is TRBV11-2 and J is TRBJ1-1; 8 positions match TRBD1. The CDR3 consists of 14 residues. With 5 bases clipped from V and 0 bases from J, the junction kept 2 bases outside the gene matches. Germline CDR1 reads SGHAT; CDR2 reads FQNNGV. In nucleotides, the CDR3 is TGTGCCAGCAGCCGGGACAGGTTGAACACTGAAGCTTTCTTT. It yields the protein CASSRDRLNTEAFF.

This rearrangement joins TRBV14 to TRBJ1-3; D call uncertain. The CDR3 runs to 11 residues. Germline CDR1 reads SGHDN; CDR2 reads FVKESK. V was trimmed by 3 bases and J by 7 bases, leaving 4 bases between them. CDR3 residues: CASSQENTIYF. CDR3 DNA sequence: TGTGCCAGCAGCCAGGAGAACACCATATATTTT. The entire variable domain, with the rest obtained from reference TRBV14 and TRBJ1-3, is as follows: EAGVTQFPSHSVIEKGQTVTLRCDPISGHDNLYWYRRVMGKEIKFLLHFVKESKQDESGMPNNRFLAERTGGTYSTLKVQPAELEDSGVYFCASSQENTIYFGEGSWLTVV.

CDR3 nucleotide sequence: TGTGCCAGCAGCGTCGCTCCGGGGGATTATACTGAAGCTTTCTTT. It translates to CASSVAPGDYTEAFF. V and J are TRBV9 and TRBJ1-1, with D maybe TRBD1 (5 bases). CDR1 is SGDLS and CDR2 is YYNGEE in the germline V gene. The germline V and J ends were trimmed by 2 bases and 5 bases, with 16 bases remaining between them. This CDR3 contains 15 residues.

In its sample, this clone was seen a few times. The chain couples TRBV7-9 to TRBJ1-3, with D possibly being TRBD1 (6 bases). Germline values: CDR1 SEHNR, CDR2 FQNEAQ (reference sequence). The CDR3 is made up of 18 amino acids. The V and J ends lost 3 bases and 4 bases respectively, with 22 bases between them. In DNA form, the CDR3 reads TGTGCCAGCAGCTTTTATCTCCCGGACAGCCCGAGGGGAAACACCATATATTTT. Its translation is CASSFYLPDSPRGNTIYF.

The V gene is TRBV5-6, the J gene TRBJ2-1, with a possible D match to TRBD1 (6 bases). Germline-derived CDR1 and CDR2 are SGHDT and YYEEEE. CDR3 length equals 16 residues. Trimming took off 4 bases at V and 2 bases at J, with 16 bases between the two ends. The chain's CDR3 is CASSADRDIPYNEQFF. Written as DNA, the CDR3 is TGTGCCAGCAGCGCAGACCGGGACATTCCCTACAATGAGCAGTTCTTC.

This clone appeared a few times. This chain links TRBV15 with TRBJ1-1; D gene uncertain. This CDR3 region has 12 residues. The ends were cut back, 0 bases at V and 9 bases at J, with 8 bases in the middle. Germline CDR1 is LNHNV and CDR2 is YYDKDF (reference sequence). The CDR3 bases are TGTGCCACCAGCAGAGATCAACAGAAAGCTTTCTTT. Encoded protein: CATSRDQQKAFF. Supplemented by reference TRBV15 and TRBJ1-1, the full variable domain reads DAMVIQNPRYQVTQFGKPVTLSCSQTLNHNVMYWYQQKSSQAPKLLFHYYDKDFNNEADTPDNFQSRRPNTSFCFLDIRSPGLGDTAMYLCATSRDQQKAFFGQGTRLTVV.

The sample holds a few counts of this clone. V usage is TRBV18 and J usage is TRBJ1-5; 8 positions agree with TRBD1. Per germline, CDR1 KGHSH and CDR2 LQKENI. The CDR3 totals 14 residues. The V and J ends lost 6 bases and 3 bases, in that order; junction bases with no gene match: 4. Here the CDR3 reads CASSLTGVNQPQHF. CDR3 DNA: TGTGCCAGCTCCCTGACAGGGGTCAATCAGCCCCAGCATTTT.

V and J are TRBV2 and TRBJ1-2; possible D gene TRBD1, 6 bases. Trimming took off 3 bases at V and 4 bases at J, with 15 bases between the two ends. Germline V CDR1 and CDR2: SNHLY, FYNNEI. The length of the CDR3 is 15 residues. The DNA of the CDR3 is TGTGCCAGCAGTGAGGGTCGGCAGGGGTTCTATGGCTACACCTTC. Protein sequence: CASSEGRQGFYGYTF.

The chain is built from TRBV5-8 and TRBJ2-7; 7 bases map to TRBD2. Germline loops: CDR1 SGHTS, CDR2 YDEGEE. J was trimmed by 0 bases and V by 1 base; bases with no gene match: 7. The CDR3 is 16 residues long. The CDR3 region has the DNA TGTGCCAGCAGCTTGTTCCTAGCGGTGTACTCCTACGAGCAGTACTTC. Protein product: CASSLFLAVYSYEQYF.

The chain couples TRBV7-2 to TRBJ1-2; 8 bases line up with TRBD1. J gave up 7 bases and V 8 bases, and 6 bases lay outside the gene matches. In germline, CDR1 is SGHTA, CDR2 FQGNSA. The CDR3 length is 12 residues. CDR3 region: CASPTGAGGYTF. The CDR3 nucleotides are TGTGCCAGCCCGACAGGGGCCGGTGGCTACACCTTC.

This chain connects TRBV5-4 to TRBJ1-2; the D is unclear. Trimming shortened V by 0 bases and J by 7 bases, and 13 bases separated the two germline ends. Germline lookup yields CDR1 SGHNT and CDR2 YYREEE (reference sequence). The CDR3 loop spans 14 amino acids. The CDR3 DNA reads as TGTGCCAGCAGCTTGGTAGGCCAGCCAGGTGGCTACACCTTC. It is translated as CASSLVGQPGGYTF.

The chain carries TRBV9 and TRBJ2-1, with TRBD2 identical over 8 bases. V was pared by 0 bases and J by 2 bases, with 1 base of the junction left unmatched. This CDR3 has 15 amino acids. Germline CDR1 is SGDLS and CDR2 is YYNGEE. The CDR3 bases are TGTGCCAGCAGCGTAGCAGCGGGAGCCTACAATGAGCAGTTCTTC. As protein: CASSVAAGAYNEQFF. Supplemented by reference TRBV9 and TRBJ2-1, the full variable domain reads DSGVTQTPKHLITATGQRVTLRCSPRSGDLSVYWYQQSLDQGLQFLIQYYNGEERAKGNILERFSAQQFPDLHSELNLSSLELGDSALYFCASSVAAGAYNEQFFGPGTRLTVL.

V is TRBV19 and J is TRBJ1-1; 11 bases line up with TRBD1. Germline CDR1 is LNHDA and CDR2 is SQIVND (reference sequence). The CDR3 contains 15 residues. J gave up 1 base and V 5 bases, and 3 bases lay outside the gene matches. CDR3 DNA sequence: TGTGCCAGTAGTGGGGACAGGGGGAAGAACACTGAAGCTTTCTTT. It yields the protein CASSGDRGKNTEAFF.